This entry lists 18 T cell receptor beta chains sequenced from one sample in a study of blood T cell repertoires in COVID-19. Libraries were prepared by immunoSEQ multiplex PCR; TCRdb keeps only in-frame clonotypes and omits some of them. This table holds about 250,000 clones, about 83% found once. The sequencing input was peripheral blood. The receptor source for this set is a woman older than 75 with COVID-19, enrolled during active disease.

This chain joins TRBV10-3 and TRBJ1-2, with a possible D match to TRBD1 (6 bases). The CDR3 consists of 12 residues. Germline CDR1 reads ENHRY; CDR2 reads SYGVKD. The V gene lost 4 bases and the J gene lost 8 bases, with 11 bases spanning the gap. The CDR3 DNA sequence: TGTGCCATCAGTGGCAGGGGCTACGGCTACACCTTC. This gives the protein CAISGRGYGYTF.

The CDR3 sequence: CASSPTSGGASYEQFF. The CDR3 nucleotides are TGTGCCAGCAGCCCAACTAGCGGGGGGGCCTCCTATGAGCAGTTCTTC. This chain links TRBV7-6 with TRBJ2-1, with 13 bases fitting TRBD2. Looked up from germline, CDR1 is SGHVS and CDR2 is FNYEAQ. This CDR3 is built from 16 residues. The V and J ends lost 5 bases and 8 bases, in that order; junction bases with no gene match: 9.

The chain joins TRBV2 to TRBJ1-1; 7 positions match TRBD1. The CDR3 runs 14 residues. Per the germline V gene, CDR1 is SNHLY and CDR2 is FYNNEI. V shed 8 bases and J 0 bases; nucleotides not matched to a gene: 6. The CDR3 DNA reads TGTGCCAGCCGGCAGGGGGGAATGAACACTGAAGCTTTCTTT. It encodes CASRQGGMNTEAFF.

V usage is TRBV11-2 and J usage is TRBJ1-3; D may be TRBD1 (5 bases). V lost 1 base and J lost 2, with 6 bases in between. The CDR3 extends over 14 amino acids. Per the germline V gene, CDR1 is SGHAT and CDR2 is FQNNGV. The CDR3: CASSLGRAGNTIYF. The CDR3 nucleotides are TGTGCCAGCAGCTTAGGCAGGGCTGGAAACACCATATATTTT.

This chain joins TRBV6-2 or TRBV6-3 and TRBJ2-1; a weak D match, TRBD2 (6 bases). From germline, CDR1 is MNHEY and CDR2 SVGEGT. The CDR3 contains 16 residues. V lost 6 bases to trimming and J lost 12 bases, with 27 bases between them. CDR3 nucleotide sequence: TGTGCCAGCAGCCCCATCGTACGGGAGCCATTCGCCGGGCAGTTCTTC. It specifies CASSPIVREPFAGQFF.

The gene calls are TRBV28 and TRBJ2-7, with 7 bases fitting TRBD2. The CDR3 runs to 14 residues. V gave up 8 bases and J gave up 2 bases; unmatched junction bases: 9. Germline-derived CDR1 and CDR2 are MDHEN and SYDVKM. This CDR3 reads CASGTSVYPYEQYF. CDR3 coding DNA: TGTGCCAGCGGAACTAGCGTTTACCCCTACGAGCAGTACTTC.

The chain is built from TRBV2 and TRBJ2-1; 9 positions match TRBD1. The CDR3 is 13 residues long. V trimming: 6 bases; J trimming: 9 bases; junction bases outside the gene matches: 6. Germline CDR1 reads SNHLY; CDR2 reads FYNNEI. The CDR3 DNA reads TGTGCCAGCAGCTACAGGGGGCAGGGTGAGCAGTTCTTC. It codes for CASSYRGQGEQFF.

V and J are TRBV24-1 and TRBJ2-3; 14 positions match TRBD2. CDR1 and CDR2 (germline): KGHDR, SFDVKD. Trimming cost V 1 base and J 9 bases; bases outside gene matches: 14. This CDR3 has 19 residues. The CDR3, as DNA: TGTGCCACCAGTGATTTAGGACTAGCGGGGGGAAATACTCCCAACACGCAGTATTTT. This translates into CATSDLGLAGGNTPNTQYF.

The chain employs TRBV5-4 and TRBJ2-1; TRBD1 matches at 8 bases. This CDR3 region has 15 residues. After removal of 7 bases from V and 4 bases from J, the junction contained 10 bases not matched to a gene. Germline CDR1 SGHNT, CDR2 YYREEE (reference sequence). CDR3 protein: CASSSRGLQYNEQFF. The CDR3 DNA reads as TGTGCCAGCTCCAGCAGGGGGCTTCAATACAATGAGCAGTTCTTC.

This chain joins TRBV19 and TRBJ2-5; 8 nucleotides agree with TRBD2. Trimming took 8 bases from V and 2 from J; bases not matched to a gene: 1. The CDR3 totals 12 residues. Germline V lookup: CDR1 LNHDA, CDR2 SQIVND (reference sequence). The CDR3 is CASGLAQETQYF. The CDR3, as DNA: TGTGCCAGTGGACTAGCTCAAGAGACCCAGTACTTC.

The chain recombines TRBV30 with TRBJ1-3; D is undetermined. Germline V gene data show CDR1 as GTSNPN and CDR2 as SVGIG (reference sequence). With 5 bases removed from V and 0 bases from J, the gap between germline ends came to 11 bases. The CDR3 has 14 residues. CDR3 DNA: TGTGCCTGGGACGGCGGATACTCTGGAAACACCATATATTTT. Translation gives CAWDGGYSGNTIYF.

V is TRBV18 and J is TRBJ2-5; 11 bases fit TRBD2. The CDR3 has 17 amino acids. In germline, CDR1 is KGHSH, CDR2 LQKENI. Trimming took 0 bases from V and 4 from J; bases not matched to a gene: 7. DNA of the CDR3: TGTGCCAGCTCACCACCAATTGTCCTAGCGGGGGGAGAGACCCAGTACTTC. This encodes CASSPPIVLAGGETQYF.

The count of this clone is one. The gene calls are TRBV5-1 and TRBJ1-4; D is possibly TRBD1 (5 bases). The CDR3 runs 14 residues. Germline V gives CDR1 SGHRS, CDR2 YFSETQ. Trimming shortened V by 4 bases and J by 7 bases, and 14 bases separated the two germline ends. The CDR3 loop reads CASSPGQAIEKLFF. CDR3 DNA sequence: TGCGCCAGCAGCCCCGGACAAGCGATTGAAAAACTGTTTTTT.

The chain has TRBV5-8 and TRBJ1-3; 7 nucleotides agree with TRBD1. The CDR3 sequence is 15 residues long. After removal of 4 bases from V and 0 bases from J, the junction contained 4 bases not matched to a gene. CDR1 and CDR2 (germline): SGHTS, YDEGEE. CDR3 region: CASSTGTASGNTIYF. CDR3 nucleotide sequence: TGTGCCAGCAGCACCGGGACAGCCTCTGGAAACACCATATATTTT.

This clone was picked up a small number of times. The V and J genes are TRBV10-1 and TRBJ1-5; D perhaps matches TRBD1 (6 bases). This CDR3 has 10 amino acids. Trimming removed 7 bases from V and 11 bases from J, with 9 bases in between. The germline V gene has CDR1 WNHNN and CDR2 SYGVQD (reference sequence). The CDR3 sequence is CASIQGSQHF. The CDR3 nucleotides are TGCGCCAGCATCCAGGGGTCCCAGCATTTT.

This clone was seen more than once but under ten times. This chain joins TRBV10-2 and TRBJ1-1; D call uncertain. The CDR3 covers 13 residues. Between the trimmed V and J ends, which lost 7 bases and 1 base, there was a span of 10 bases. Germline V lookup: CDR1 WSHSY, CDR2 SAAADI. The chain's CDR3 is CASKRSENTEAFF. The CDR3 region has the DNA TGCGCCAGCAAACGGTCCGAGAACACTGAAGCTTTCTTT.

The J gene is TRBJ2-5, the V gene TRBV3-1 (or the pseudogene TRBV3-2), with no clear D. CDR1 and CDR2 (germline): LGHDT, YNNKEL (reference sequence). The V end lost 4 bases, the J end lost 4 bases, and 7 bases lay between the germline ends. The length of the CDR3 is 12 residues. The CDR3 loop is CASSPVPETQYF. In DNA form, the CDR3 reads TGTGCCAGCAGCCCGGTCCCAGAGACCCAGTACTTC.

This chain joins TRBV27 and TRBJ2-7, with unresolved D. Germline values: CDR1 MNHEY, CDR2 SMNVEV (reference sequence). The CDR3 is made up of 14 amino acids. The V end lost 3 bases, the J end lost 3 bases, and 12 bases lay between the germline ends. CDR3 bases: TGTGCCAGCAGTTTCACCGGCGGCAGCTACGAGCAGTACTTC. Protein sequence: CASSFTGGSYEQYF.